This T cell receptor beta chain derives from a study of blood T cell repertoires in COVID-19. Study-wide background: The cDNA or gDNA used as material had been derived from T cells, B-cell-depleted T cells, or PBMCs.

V gave up 1 base and J gave up 2 bases, with 9 bases separating them. Per the germline V gene, CDR1 is SGHTA and CDR2 is FQGTGA. CDR3 length: 15 residues. Methods used by the authors: Nucleated cell counts were estimated from reference gene primer amplification. Using immunoSEQ multiplex PCR, the repertoire was profiled, and TCRdb retains in-frame clones only, with some absent. V and J calls and clone size are as listed in that table; D and trimming were resolved from the DNA. The sample contains approximately 200,000 clones, more than 70% of which appear only once. Two consecutive negative NP/OP PCR tests, clearance, or resolved symptoms defined Cohort 3 recovery.

The TCR originated in a woman in her twenties or thirties who had recovered from COVID-19. The chain couples TRBV7-3 to TRBJ2-1; D perhaps matches TRBD1 (5 bases). The sample consisted of PBMCs or T cells enriched from blood (not recorded which). CDR3 nucleotides: TGTGCCAGCAGCTTAAACTTAGGGGCCTACAATGAGCAGTTCTTC. Protein product: CASSLNLGAYNEQFF.